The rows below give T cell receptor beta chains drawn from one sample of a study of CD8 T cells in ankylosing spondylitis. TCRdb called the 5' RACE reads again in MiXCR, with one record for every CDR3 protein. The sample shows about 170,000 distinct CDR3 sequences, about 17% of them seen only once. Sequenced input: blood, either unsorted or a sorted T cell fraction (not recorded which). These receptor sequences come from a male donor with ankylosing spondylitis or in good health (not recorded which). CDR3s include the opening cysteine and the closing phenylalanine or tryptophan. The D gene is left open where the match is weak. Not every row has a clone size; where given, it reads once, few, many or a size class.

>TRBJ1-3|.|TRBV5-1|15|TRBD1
TGCGCCAGCAGCTTGACAGGGGGGGACGGAAACACCATATATTTT
CASSLTGGDGNTIYF
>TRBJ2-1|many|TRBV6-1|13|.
TGTGCCAGCGGGGTCCGCTCCTACAATGAGCAGTTCTTC
CASGVRSYNEQFF
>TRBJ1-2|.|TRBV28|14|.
TGTGCCAGCAGTTTCTTCGAGGGGAACTATGGCTACACCTTC
CASSFFEGNYGYTF
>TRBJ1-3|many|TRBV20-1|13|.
TGCAGTGCTAGAGAGGCGGGTGGAAACACCATATATTTT
CSAREAGGNTIYF
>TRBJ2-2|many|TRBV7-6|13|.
TGTGCCAGCAGCGCCGCAGGGGCCGGGGAGCTGTTTTTT
CASSAAGAGELFF
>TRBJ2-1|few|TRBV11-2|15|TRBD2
TGTGCCAGCAGCTTAGCACTAGCGGGAGGGGGTGAGCAGTTCTTC
CASSLALAGGGEQFF
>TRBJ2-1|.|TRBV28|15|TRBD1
TGTGCCAGCAGTTATAGCCAGACAGGGTACAATGAGCAGTTCTTC
CASSYSQTGYNEQFF
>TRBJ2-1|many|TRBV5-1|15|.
TGCGCCAGCAGCTTCCGGGACATTTCCTACAATGAGCAGTTCTTC
CASSFRDISYNEQFF
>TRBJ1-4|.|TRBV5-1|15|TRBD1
TGCGCCAGCAGCCCGTCTACAGGGGGTTACGCGGAACTGTTTTTT
CASSPSTGGYAELFF
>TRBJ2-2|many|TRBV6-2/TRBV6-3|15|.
TGTGCCAGCAGTTATCTAGCAGCGAACACCGGGGAGCTGTTTTTT
CASSYLAANTGELFF
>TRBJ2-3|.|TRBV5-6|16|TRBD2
TGTGCCAGCAGCTGGGGACTAGCTTCCAGCACAGATACGCAGTATTTT
CASSWGLASSTDTQYF
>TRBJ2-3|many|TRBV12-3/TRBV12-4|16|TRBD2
TGTGCCAGCAGCCGAAGACTAGCGGCTAGCACAGATACGCAGTATTTT
CASSRRLAASTDTQYF
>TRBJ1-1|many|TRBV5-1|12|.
TGCGCCAGCAGCTTGGAGTCCAGGGAAGCTTTCTTT
CASSLESREAFF
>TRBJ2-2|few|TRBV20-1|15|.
TGCAGTGCTAGAGATCGGCAGCAAAACACCGGGGAGCTGTTTTTT
CSARDRQQNTGELFF
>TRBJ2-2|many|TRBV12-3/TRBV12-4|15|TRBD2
TGTGCCAGCAGTTTGACTAGCGGGTTGCGCGGGGAGCTGTTTTTT
CASSLTSGLRGELFF
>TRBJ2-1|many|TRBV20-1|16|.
TGCAGTGCTAGCGGACTAATCCCAAAGGTTGGCAATGAGCAGTTCTTC
CSASGLIPKVGNEQFF
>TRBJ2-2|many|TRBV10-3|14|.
TGTGCCATCAGAGAGTTAGCGTGGACCGGGGAGCTGTTTTTT
CAIRELAWTGELFF
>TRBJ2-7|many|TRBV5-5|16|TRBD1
TGTGCCAGCAGCCGACCTGACAGGGCTGTATCTTACGAGCAGTACTTC
CASSRPDRAVSYEQYF
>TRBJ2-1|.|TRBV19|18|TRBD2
TGTGCCAGTAGTATGGGCGATAGCGGGAGGAGTGATTACAATGAGCAGTTCTTC
CASSMGDSGRSDYNEQFF
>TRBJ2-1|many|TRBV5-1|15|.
TGCGCCAGCAGCTCGGGACCTTATAGGGGGGATGAGCAGTTCTTC
CASSSGPYRGDEQFF
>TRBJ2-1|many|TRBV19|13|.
TGTGCCAGTAACCGGGGATCCTACAATGAGCAGTTCTTC
CASNRGSYNEQFF
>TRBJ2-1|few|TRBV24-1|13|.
TGTGCCACCAGTTCCAATAGATACAATGAGCAGTTCTTC
CATSSNRYNEQFF
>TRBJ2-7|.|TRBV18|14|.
TGTGCCAGCTCACCACCGTCACGTACCTACGAGCAGTACTTC
CASSPPSRTYEQYF
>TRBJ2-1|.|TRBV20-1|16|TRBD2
TGCAGTGCGGCCCCTAGCGGGAGGAGCTCCTACAATGAGCAGTTCTTC
CSAAPSGRSSYNEQFF
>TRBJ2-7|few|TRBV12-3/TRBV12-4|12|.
TGTGCCAGCAGTTGGGCGTCCTACGAGCAGTACTTC
CASSWASYEQYF
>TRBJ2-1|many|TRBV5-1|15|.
TGCGCCAGCAGCCCAACTCCCTTCTATCCGAATGAGCAGTTCTTC
CASSPTPFYPNEQFF
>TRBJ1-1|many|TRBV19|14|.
TGTGCCAGTAGTATGCAGGGACCGGGTACTGAAGCTTTCTTT
CASSMQGPGTEAFF
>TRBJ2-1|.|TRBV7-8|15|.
TGTGCCAGCAGCTTAGTCCTCAGGGAGTACAATGAGCAGTTCTTC
CASSLVLREYNEQFF
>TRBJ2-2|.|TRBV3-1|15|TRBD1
TGTGCCAGCAGCGGACAGGGTGGTTTCTCCGGGGAGCTGTTTTTT
CASSGQGGFSGELFF
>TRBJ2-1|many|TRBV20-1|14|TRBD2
TGCAGTGCTAGTTGGCTAGCGGTGCACAATGAGCAGTTCTTC
CSASWLAVHNEQFF
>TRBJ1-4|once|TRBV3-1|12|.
TGTGCCAGCAGCCAAGATCCCCTTCAACTGTTTTTT
CASSQDPLQLFF
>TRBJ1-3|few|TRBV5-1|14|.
TGCGCCAGCAGCCCAGGGGTTTCTGGAAACACCATATATTTT
CASSPGVSGNTIYF
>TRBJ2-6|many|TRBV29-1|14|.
TGCAGCGCCAGCCCTGACTCTGGGGCCAACGTCCTGACTTTC
CSASPDSGANVLTF
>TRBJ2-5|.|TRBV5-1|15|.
TGCGCCAGCAGCTCCGTTCAGAGCCCACAAGAGACCCAGTACTTC
CASSSVQSPQETQYF
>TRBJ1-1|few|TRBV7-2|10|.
TGTGCCAGCAGGGGAGATGAAGCTTTCTTT
CASRGDEAFF
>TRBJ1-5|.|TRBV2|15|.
TGTGCCAGCACGGCCGAAGACTTCCAAAATCAGCCCCAGCATTTT
CASTAEDFQNQPQHF
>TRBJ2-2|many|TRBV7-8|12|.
TGTGCCAGCAGCTTAATCGGCGGGGAGCTGTTTTTT
CASSLIGGELFF
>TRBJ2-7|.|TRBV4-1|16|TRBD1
TGCGCCAGCAGCCAGGCCGGGACAGGGGTTCCATTTTCTCGGTACTTC
CASSQAGTGVPFSRYF
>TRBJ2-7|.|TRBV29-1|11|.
TGCAGCGTGGGGGAAGCCTACGAGCAGTACTTC
CSVGEAYEQYF
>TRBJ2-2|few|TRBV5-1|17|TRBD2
TGCGCCAGCAGCCCGCCGGGACTAGTAGAGAACACCGGGGAGCTGTTTTTT
CASSPPGLVENTGELFF
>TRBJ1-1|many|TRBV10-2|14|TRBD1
TGCGCCTCGACAGGGGGACAGGGTAAAACTGAAGCTTTCTTT
CASTGGQGKTEAFF
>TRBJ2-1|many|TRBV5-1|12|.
TGCGCCAGCAGCCTTCCGGCCGATGAGCAGTTCTTC
CASSLPADEQFF
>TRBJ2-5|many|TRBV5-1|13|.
TGCGCCAGCAGCTTACTAGGCCAAGAGACCCAGTACTTC
CASSLLGQETQYF
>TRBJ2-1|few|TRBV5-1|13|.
TGCGCCAGCAGGCCTATTAGGGGAGATGAGCAGTTCTTC
CASRPIRGDEQFF
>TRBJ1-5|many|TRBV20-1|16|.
TGCAGTGCTGGGGGTCTGCAGGGTTATAGCAATCAGCCCCAGCATTTT
CSAGGLQGYSNQPQHF
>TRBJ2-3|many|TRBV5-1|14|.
TGCGCCAGCAGAGAACCCGGCGGGACAGATACGCAGTATTTT
CASREPGGTDTQYF
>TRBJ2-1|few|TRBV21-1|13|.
TGTGGGACTAGCGGGATCATCTACAATGAGCAGTTCTTC
CGTSGIIYNEQFF
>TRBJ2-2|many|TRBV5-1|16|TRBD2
TGCGCCAGCAGCCCCCGACTAGCGGGAAACACCGGGGAGCTGTTTTTT
CASSPRLAGNTGELFF
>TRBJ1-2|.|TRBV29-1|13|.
TGCAGCGCCCGACAGCCTCTTAACTATGGCTACACCTTC
CSARQPLNYGYTF
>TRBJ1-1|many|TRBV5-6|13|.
TGTGCCAGCACCGCTGACGGGAACACTGAAGCTTTCTTT
CASTADGNTEAFF
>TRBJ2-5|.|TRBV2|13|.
TGTGCCAGCAGTCTTTTCTGGGAAGAGACCCAGTACTTC
CASSLFWEETQYF
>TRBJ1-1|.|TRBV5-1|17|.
TGCGCCAGCAGCTTGCCCTTCGGGAGGAATTGGAACACTGCAGCTTTCTTT
CASSLPFGRNWNTAAFF
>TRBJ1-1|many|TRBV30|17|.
TGTGCCTGGAGTGTATGGTTAGGCGTCCTGGGGAGCACTGAAGCTTTCTTT
CAWSVWLGVLGSTEAFF
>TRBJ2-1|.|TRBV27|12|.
TGTGCCAGCACTAAACTAGGGAATGAGCAGTTCTTC
CASTKLGNEQFF
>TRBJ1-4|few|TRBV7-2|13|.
TGTGCCAGCAGCTTCATCGTTAATGAAAAACTGTTTTTT
CASSFIVNEKLFF
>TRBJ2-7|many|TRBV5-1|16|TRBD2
TGCGCCAGCAGCTCCGGGGGGCTAGCGGGTTCCTACGAGCAGTACTTC
CASSSGGLAGSYEQYF
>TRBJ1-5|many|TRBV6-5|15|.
TGTGCCAGCAGTTACTTCGTTAGGAGCCATCAGCCCCAGCATTTT
CASSYFVRSHQPQHF
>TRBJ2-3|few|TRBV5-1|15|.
TGCGCCAGCAGCTTGGATGGTGTGGGTTCAGATACGCAGTATTTT
CASSLDGVGSDTQYF